What follows are 10 T cell receptor beta chains derived from one specimen sequenced in a study of blood T cell repertoires in COVID-19. The repertoire was sequenced with immunoSEQ multiplex PCR; TCRdb's copy has only in-frame clones and lacks some. Of 200,000 or so clones listed, 80% to 90% are singletons. Sample: peripheral blood. These TCRs come from a woman aged 65 to 85 with active or convalescent COVID-19.

The chain recombines TRBV15 with TRBJ2-3; D possibly corresponds to TRBD2 (7 bases). Germline V gives CDR1 LNHNV, CDR2 YYDKDF (reference sequence). The CDR3 is 15 amino acids. V was shortened by 0 bases and J by 2 bases, with 9 bases between the two germline ends. The CDR3 region has the DNA TGTGCCACCAGCAGAGAGGCGGGGGCCACAGATACGCAGTATTTT. Its protein is CATSREAGATDTQYF.

This chain uses TRBV2 with TRBJ1-6; possible D gene TRBD1, 6 bases. Germline lookup yields CDR1 SNHLY and CDR2 FYNNEI. This CDR3 region has 14 residues. V lost 7 bases to trimming and J lost 9 bases, with 16 bases between them. CDR3 nucleotide sequence: TGTGCCAGCAATGTCGACAGGAGAATTTCACCCCTCCACTTT. Its protein is CASNVDRRISPLHF. The full variable domain, with the rest looked up from reference TRBV2 and TRBJ1-6, is EPEVTQTPSHQVTQMGQEVILRCVPISNHLYFYWYRQILGQKVEFLVSFYNNEISEKSEIFDDQFSVERPDGSNFTLKIRSTKLEDSAMYFCASNVDRRISPLHFGNGTRLTVT.

The chain is built from TRBV4-1 and TRBJ2-5, with 12 bases lining up with TRBD2. This CDR3 spans 16 amino acids. In germline, CDR1 is MGHRA, CDR2 YSYEKL. V lost 1 base to trimming and J lost 5 bases; unmatched junction nucleotides: 5. CDR3 amino acids: CASSQGASGRVETQYF. The CDR3 DNA reads TGCGCCAGCAGCCAAGGGGCTAGCGGGAGGGTGGAGACCCAGTACTTC.

The CDR3 DNA follows: TGTGCCAGCAGCCTGACTCGCCTTTATGGCTACACCTTC. Amino acid sequence: CASSLTRLYGYTF. This chain joins TRBV2 and TRBJ1-2; D not resolved. The V end was cut by 6 bases, the J end by 5 bases, with 13 bases between. Germline V CDR1 and CDR2: SNHLY, FYNNEI. CDR3 length equals 13 residues.

This clone was found a few times. The chain couples TRBV27 to TRBJ1-5, with D possibly matching TRBD1 (5 bases). V gave up 3 bases and J gave up 3 bases, with 12 bases separating them. The germline CDR1 and CDR2 sequences are MNHEY and SMNVEV (reference sequence). The CDR3 is made up of 15 amino acids. The CDR3 spells CASSFGGAFNQPQHF. CDR3 nucleotides: TGTGCCAGCAGTTTTGGAGGGGCCTTCAATCAGCCCCAGCATTTT.

This chain connects TRBV20-1 to TRBJ2-3; 7 bases map to TRBD2. Unmatched junction bases numbered 4, after V lost 3 bases and J lost 10 bases. The CDR3 contains 11 residues. Germline CDR1 DFQATT, CDR2 SNEGSKA (reference sequence). In DNA, the CDR3 is TGCAGTGCTAGGGGAGGGAGGGCGCAGTATTTT. This sequence encodes CSARGGRAQYF.

The chain recombines TRBV19 with TRBJ2-5; TRBD2 matches 7 bases. The CDR3 contains 16 residues. V shed 5 bases and J 2 bases; nucleotides not matched to a gene: 11. The germline V gene has CDR1 LNHDA and CDR2 SQIVND (reference sequence). Here the CDR3 DNA reads TGTGCCAGTAGTCAGAGGACTAGGGGACGTCAAGAGACCCAGTACTTC. Protein product: CASSQRTRGRQETQYF.

V is TRBV7-9 and J is TRBJ2-2; D remains unclear. This CDR3 contains 15 residues. Between the trimmed V and J ends, which lost 7 bases and 0 bases, there was a span of 12 bases. From germline, CDR1 is SEHNR and CDR2 FQNEAQ (reference sequence). The CDR3 region is CASNFRQANTGELFF. In DNA, the CDR3 is TGTGCCAGCAACTTCAGGCAGGCGAACACCGGGGAGCTGTTTTTT.

Here the CDR3 reads CATSPTDTEAFF. The DNA of the CDR3 is TGTGCCACCAGCCCGACAGACACTGAAGCTTTCTTT. This chain uses TRBV15 with TRBJ1-1, with D tentatively TRBD1 (5 bases). The CDR3 length is 12 residues. Germline assignment: CDR1 LNHNV and CDR2 YYDKDF (reference sequence). Trimming pared 5 bases from V and 3 bases from J, leaving 7 bases between.

The chain combines TRBV11-3 with TRBJ2-1; 12 bases line up with TRBD2. This CDR3 has 15 amino acids. With V trimmed by 5 bases and J by 9 bases, 8 bases remained unmatched. CDR1 SGHNT and CDR2 YENEEA come from the germline V gene. The CDR3 sequence: CASSPTSGSGSEQFF. CDR3 DNA sequence: TGTGCCAGCAGCCCGACTAGCGGGAGTGGCAGTGAGCAGTTCTTC.